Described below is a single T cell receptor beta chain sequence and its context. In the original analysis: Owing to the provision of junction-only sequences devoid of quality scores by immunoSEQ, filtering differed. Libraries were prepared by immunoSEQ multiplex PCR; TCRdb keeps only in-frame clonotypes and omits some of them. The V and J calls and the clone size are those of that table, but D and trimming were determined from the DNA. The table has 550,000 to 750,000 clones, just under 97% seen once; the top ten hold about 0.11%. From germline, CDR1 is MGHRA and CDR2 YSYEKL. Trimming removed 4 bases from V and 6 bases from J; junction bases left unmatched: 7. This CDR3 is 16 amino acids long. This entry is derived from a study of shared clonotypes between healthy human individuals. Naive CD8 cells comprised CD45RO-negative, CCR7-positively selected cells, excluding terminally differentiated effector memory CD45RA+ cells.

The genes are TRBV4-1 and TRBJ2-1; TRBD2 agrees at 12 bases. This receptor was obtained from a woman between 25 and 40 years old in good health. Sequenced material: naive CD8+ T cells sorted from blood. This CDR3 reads CASSPQTSGSLNEQFF. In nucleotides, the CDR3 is TGCGCCAGCAGCCCCCAGACTAGCGGGAGTCTCAATGAGCAGTTCTTC.